A single T cell receptor (beta chain) is shown here with its context. This clone's antigen is unknown. The cohort consisted of 600 to 700 healthy bone marrow donors. All cohort members were sampled while nominally healthy, although unrecorded immune exposures were likely present. The donor was CMV seronegative and belonged to the group of under 400 seronegative cohort members. Each donor provided a peripheral blood sample, and peripheral blood mononuclear cells were used for TCR beta sequencing. The Qiagen DNeasy Blood Extraction Kit was used to extract genomic DNA from the blood cell samples. Library prep was done by the immunoSEQ multiplex PCR assay. A mixture of 60 forward primers for TCR Vbeta segments and 13 reverse primers for TCR Jbeta segments was used in the multiplex PCR. A multiplex PCR assay on genomic DNA amplified the CDR3 region of rearranged TCR beta genes. The Illumina HiSeq System was used to sequence the amplified TCR beta libraries as 87-base-pair reads. In the source study's methods: Across the 700 or so repertoires, a later analysis counted around 80 million unique TCR beta chains, roughly 11 million of which were shared by at least two donors. Raw reads were error-corrected and collapsed into unique sequences by a nearest-neighbor algorithm in which closely related sequences were merged to remove PCR and sequencing errors. CDR3 sequences were aligned to IMGT reference sequences to assign V, D and J gene segments. For a sequence to be retained, at least a six-nucleotide match to both a V gene segment and a J gene segment was required. A rearrangement counted as productive if the CDR3 had no stop codons and remained in frame with V and J, and every other rearrangement counted as non-productive. Following IMGT convention, CDR3 was defined as the stretch from the second conserved V-encoded cysteine up to the conserved J-encoded phenylalanine. The earlier analysis of 500 to 750 of the donors excluded any sequence lacking an unambiguous match to a single V gene segment. In an earlier analysis of approximately 610 of the donors, V segments were called functional above 56.7% productive rearrangements and were called segregating when the between-donor standard deviation exceeded 5%. A statistical classification framework was developed to diagnose cytomegalovirus status using the catalog of TCR beta chain sequences. In a later analysis, V and J genes were assigned by comparing TCR nucleotide sequences against IMGT/GENE-DB human TR gene sequences. Using the TCRdist pipeline, a later analysis assigned CDR3 sequences along with most-parsimonious VDJ recombination scenarios. In a later analysis, each TCR beta chain was defined by its CDR3 amino acid sequence together with its V-gene family, and reads lacking a unique V-gene family were excluded. To address suspected cross-contamination and a sequencing artifact, a later analysis removed roughly 640 highly shared, low-generation-probability nucleotide sequences. In a later analysis, a clonal expansion index for each public chain was calculated from normalized within-repertoire ranks of inferred template counts. Generation probabilities in a later analysis came from a VDJ recombination model fitted to out-of-frame rearrangements, and those results were checked against IGoR. A later analysis scored TCR-TCR, TCR-HLA and TCR-CMV co-occurrence with hypergeometric tests, applying a repertoire-size bias correction to TCR pairs. In a later analysis, false discovery rates were estimated by permuting HLA or CMV assignments 20 times. In a later analysis, co-occurring TCRs were grouped with DBSCAN, and TCRdist sequence similarity was added when clustering was performed within HLA-allele-positive subsets. Co-occurrence clustering excluded repertoires with fewer than 30,000 or more than 120,000 public chains, plus five with anomalous nucleotide sharing. The immuneACCESS repertoire file appears here via TCRdb, limited to in-frame rearrangements. These files lack a portion of the clones; in checked studies, under half of the deficit traces to unresolved V genes, and the cause of the others is not known. From that table come the V and J calls and clone size; the DNA was used to work out D and trimming. This sample's table contains about 190,000 clones. The ten largest clones capture almost 6.5% of the sample.

The germline V gene supplies CDR1 MNHEY and CDR2 SVGAGI. Including the terminal cysteine and phenylalanine, the CDR3 comprises 14 residues. Just CDR3 DNA is preserved here, 42 bases in frame from base 1. Trimming removed 6 bases from V and 13 bases from J; the gene matches leave 13 bases unexplained. The sample is drawn from a study of cytomegalovirus exposure and HLA in healthy donors listed by TCRdb under 2017. Context from the whole study: An earlier analysis of roughly 610 of the donors reported approximately 260 Gb of sequence data and 117 million unique TCR beta sequences obtained from about 170 million T cells. Typing coverage varied by locus: about 620-630 donors for A, B, C, DRB1 and DQB1; roughly 500 for DQA1; about 570 for DPA1; 450 to 480 for DPB1. HLA typing covered class I and class II loci at four-digit resolution. An earlier analysis of 500 to 750 of the donors applied high-throughput TCR beta sequencing to assess whether each TCR beta V gene segment acted as functional or pseudogenic. Using immunosequencing, the study profiled T cell repertoires from 550 to 750 subjects and related those repertoires to cytomegalovirus serostatus. The later analysis used no new phenotypic data to find candidate immune exposures, relying instead on TCR beta sequences and their occurrence across donors. A later genetic analysis took genome-wide SNP genotypes for about 60% of the roughly 670 donors and used that subset as a discovery cohort. An early release that covered roughly 600 HLA-typed donors contained approximately 290 gigabases of sequencing data and tens of millions of unique TCR sequences. Among 398 genotyped donors of the cohort, an average of 235,054 unique TCR beta nucleotide sequences were sequenced per donor, about a sixth of them non-productive. A later analysis re-examined previously published TCR beta repertoires from several hundred donors and added high-resolution HLA genotyping to investigate patterns of TCR occurrence. The aim of the study was to test whether cataloging public T cell receptors could identify signatures of past pathogen exposure. Donor age, sex, ethnicity and CMV serostatus were compiled alongside the repertoire data. Every discovery cohort repertoire had been produced on one sequencing platform. Because of strong linkage in the cohort, a few DR-DQ haplotypes were treated as single units for association and clustering. To predict cytomegalovirus infection status, the study brought together high-throughput TCR immunosequencing, statistical association of individual TCRs with disease status, and machine learning. Along with the approximately 700-subject first cohort, a separate validation cohort of over a hundred different subjects was used. Of the roughly 400 genotyped donors, approximately 80% were placed in the genetic ancestry cluster associated with self-reported Caucasian donors. Findings and caveats that apply to the study as a whole: A later genetic analysis associated a missense DCLRE1C variant with V-gene and J-gene trimming of TCR beta chains, and an independent cohort replicated the association. Assigning TCR associations to individual alleles was difficult when HLA alleles, especially DR and DQ, strongly co-occurred. In this cohort, only TCR beta chains were sequenced, and detectable features were limited by the absence of alpha or paired-chain data. The study listed approximately 150 TCR beta chains as associated with cytomegalovirus. According to a later genetic analysis, donors in an Asian-associated ancestry cluster had fewer N-insertions in productive TCRs than the approximately 610-donor mean. Broadly in line with IMGT annotations, most TCR beta V segments showed up in productive rearrangements about 90% or about 30% of the time in an earlier analysis of around 600 of the donors. A later analysis found that TCR association rates varied across HLA loci, with DRB1 alleles showing the most associated TCRs and HLA-C alleles the fewest. In a later analysis, HLA-associated TCR beta chains showed more clonal expansion and lower generation probabilities than non-associated chains that were equally common. In a later analysis, several top co-occurrence clusters were reported to appear linked to parvovirus B19, influenza, CMV and Epstein-Barr virus. In a later analysis, about 16,000 TCR beta sequences were associated with specific HLA alleles at a false discovery rate of 0.05. Because some donors lacked HLA typing at each locus, the association tests relied only on the typed subset. The 87-base-pair reads could not distinguish some IMGT-functional V segments, including TRBV6-2 and TRBV6-3, so those segments were excluded. The authors suggested that the approach could potentially be generalized to other disease states and immunological phenotypes. The classifier was reported to diagnose cytomegalovirus status with high specificity and sensitivity in both the original cohort and the validation cohort. In vitro tests confirmed that three of the cytomegalovirus-associated TCR beta chains recognize cytomegalovirus antigens. Linkage disequilibrium might explain the correlated functional status among segregating V segments, but an unknown experimental factor could not be excluded. Across donors, most TCR sequences were observed very rarely, whereas some public TCRs were present in many individuals. The earlier analysis of approximately 560 of the donors excluded 15 to 20 rarely observed V segments, including chromosome 9 orphons, because counts were too low. The presence/absence analyses assumed that sequencing depth was roughly uniform across donors, and that assumption may not be true. A further reported finding was that TCR beta sequences accurately predicted the HLA-A and HLA-B alleles for most subjects in the first cohort. A later analysis found that most CMV-associated TCR beta chains appeared HLA-restricted, with HLA associations seemingly driven largely by CMV exposure. The sequencing pipeline was judged likely to have produced a cluster of highly shared sequence variants as a technical artifact. The only immune exposure information available for the cohort was CMV serostatus.

This TCR came from a young man in good health and CMV-seronegative. The V gene is TRBV6-5 and the J gene is TRBJ2-2; 8 bases in the middle match TRBD1. Sequenced: PBMCs. The CDR3 region has the sequence CASSYAHQGASLFF. In nucleotides, the sequence is TGTGCCAGCAGCTATGCCCATCAGGGGGCTTCGCTGTTTTTT.